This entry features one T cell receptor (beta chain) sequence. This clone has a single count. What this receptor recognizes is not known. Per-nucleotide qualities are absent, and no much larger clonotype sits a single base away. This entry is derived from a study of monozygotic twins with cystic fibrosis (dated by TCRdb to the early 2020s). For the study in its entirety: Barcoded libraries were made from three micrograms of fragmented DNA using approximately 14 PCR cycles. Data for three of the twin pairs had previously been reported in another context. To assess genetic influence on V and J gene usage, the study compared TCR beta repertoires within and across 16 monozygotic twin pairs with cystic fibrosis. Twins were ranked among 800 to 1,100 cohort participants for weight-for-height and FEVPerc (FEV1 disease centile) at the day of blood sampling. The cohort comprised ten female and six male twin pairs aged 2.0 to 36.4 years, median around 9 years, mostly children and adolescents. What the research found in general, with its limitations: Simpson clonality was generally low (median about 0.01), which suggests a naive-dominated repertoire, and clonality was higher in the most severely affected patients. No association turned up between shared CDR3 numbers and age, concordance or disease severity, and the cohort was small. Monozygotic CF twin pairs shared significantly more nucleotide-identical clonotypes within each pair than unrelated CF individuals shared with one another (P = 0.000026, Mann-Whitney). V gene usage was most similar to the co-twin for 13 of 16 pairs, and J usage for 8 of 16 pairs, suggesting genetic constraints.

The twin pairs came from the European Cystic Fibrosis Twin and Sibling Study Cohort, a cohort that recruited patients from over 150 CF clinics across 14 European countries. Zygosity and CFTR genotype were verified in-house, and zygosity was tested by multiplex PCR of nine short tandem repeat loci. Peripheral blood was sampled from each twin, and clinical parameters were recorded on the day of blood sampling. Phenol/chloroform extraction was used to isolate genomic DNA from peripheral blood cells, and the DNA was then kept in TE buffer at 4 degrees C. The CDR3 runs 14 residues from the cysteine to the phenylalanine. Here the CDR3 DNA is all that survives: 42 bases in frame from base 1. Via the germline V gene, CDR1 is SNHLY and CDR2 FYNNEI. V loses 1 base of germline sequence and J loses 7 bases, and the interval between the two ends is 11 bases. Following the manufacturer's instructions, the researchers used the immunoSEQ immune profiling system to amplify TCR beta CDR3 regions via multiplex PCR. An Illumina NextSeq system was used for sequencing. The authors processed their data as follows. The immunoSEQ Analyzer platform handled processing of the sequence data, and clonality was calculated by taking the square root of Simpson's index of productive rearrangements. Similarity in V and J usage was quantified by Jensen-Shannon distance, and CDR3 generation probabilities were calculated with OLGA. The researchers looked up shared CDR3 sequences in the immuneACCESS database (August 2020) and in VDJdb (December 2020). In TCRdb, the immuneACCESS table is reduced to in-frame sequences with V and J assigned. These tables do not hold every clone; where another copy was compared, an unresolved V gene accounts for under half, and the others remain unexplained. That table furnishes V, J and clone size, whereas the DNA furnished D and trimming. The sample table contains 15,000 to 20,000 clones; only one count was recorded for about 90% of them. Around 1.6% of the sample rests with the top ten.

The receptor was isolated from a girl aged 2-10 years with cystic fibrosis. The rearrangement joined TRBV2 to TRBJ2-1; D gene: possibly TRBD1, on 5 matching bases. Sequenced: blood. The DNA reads TGTGCCAGCAGTGAAGGAGGCAGGGTTAATGAGCAGTTCTTC. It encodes CASSEGGRVNEQFF. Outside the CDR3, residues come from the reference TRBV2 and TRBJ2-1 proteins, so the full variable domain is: EPEVTQTPSHQVTQMGQEVILRCVPISNHLYFYWYRQILGQKVEFLVSFYNNEISEKSEIFDDQFSVERPDGSNFTLKIRSTKLEDSAMYFCASSEGGRVNEQFFGPGTRLTVL.